The 3 T cell receptor beta chains listed next were all sequenced from one sample in a study of shared clonotypes between healthy human individuals. Measured with immunoSEQ multiplex PCR; TCRdb has only the in-frame clones, and not every one. This sample has some 1 million clones, with more than 60% found just once. The sequenced material came from memory CD4+ T cells sorted from blood. Subset given: CD45RA-negative fraction. These receptors all stem from a man aged 18 to 30 in good health.

As for this clone: The same CDR3 can be traced to other DNA sequences in this sample. The V gene is TRBV19, the J gene TRBJ1-5; a weak D match, TRBD1 (6 bases). CDR1 is LNHDA and CDR2 is SQIVND in the germline V gene (reference sequence). V dropped 4 bases and J dropped 2 bases, with 9 bases sitting between them. The CDR3 has 14 residues. CDR3 coding DNA: TGTGCCAGTAGTACACAGGGCGGCAATCAGCCCCAGCATTTT. Translation: CASSTQGGNQPQHF.

This chain joins TRBV30 and TRBJ2-5, with 8 nucleotides matching TRBD2. The junction had 7 bases not matched to a gene; V was cut back by 0 bases and J by 1 base. The germline V gene encodes CDR1 GTSNPN and CDR2 SVGIG (reference sequence). The CDR3 runs 16 residues. CDR3 in amino acids: CAWSVASGRSQETQYF. The DNA for the CDR3 is TGTGCCTGGAGTGTAGCCAGCGGGAGATCCCAAGAGACCCAGTACTTC.

V is TRBV9 and J is TRBJ2-3; TRBD1 agrees at 10 bases. The germline CDR1 and CDR2 sequences are SGDLS and YYNGEE. There are 16 residues in the CDR3. Trimming took 3 bases from V and 2 from J; bases not matched to a gene: 6. The CDR3, as DNA: TGTGCCAGCAGCGCGAGACAGGGGGCGGACACAGATACGCAGTATTTT. This gives the protein CASSARQGADTDTQYF.